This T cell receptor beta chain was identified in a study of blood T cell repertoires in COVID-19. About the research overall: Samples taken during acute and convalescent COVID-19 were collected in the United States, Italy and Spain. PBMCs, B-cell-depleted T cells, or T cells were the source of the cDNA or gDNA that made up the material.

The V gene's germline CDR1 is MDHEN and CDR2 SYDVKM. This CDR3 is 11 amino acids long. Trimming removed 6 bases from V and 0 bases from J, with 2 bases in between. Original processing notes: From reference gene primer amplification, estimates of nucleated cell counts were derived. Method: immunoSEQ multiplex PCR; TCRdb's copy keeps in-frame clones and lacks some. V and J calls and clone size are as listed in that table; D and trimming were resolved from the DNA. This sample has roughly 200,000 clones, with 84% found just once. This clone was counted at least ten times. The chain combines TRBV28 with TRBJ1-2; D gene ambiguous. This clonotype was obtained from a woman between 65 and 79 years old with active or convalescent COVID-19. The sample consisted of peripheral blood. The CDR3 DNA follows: TGTGCCAGCAGCTCTAACTATGGCTACACCTTC. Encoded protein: CASSSNYGYTF.